The 31 T cell receptor beta chains below were found in one sample sequenced in a study of T-cell reconstitution after alpha-beta-depleted transplantation in children. Unique molecular identifiers were incorporated into the prepared TCRbeta library. TCRdb independently ran MiXCR on the PCR reads; one entry per CDR3 protein. The table has fewer than 550,000 distinct CDR3 sequences, 11% seen once; the top ten hold roughly 5.5%. The sample in question was PBMCs from the stem cell graft donor, obtained from the stem cell graft. Receptors were obtained from a human donor who donated a stem cell graft to a child with acute myeloid leukemia.

This clonotype was picked up many times. The chain joins TRBV5-1 to TRBJ1-1, with unresolved D. Looked up from germline, CDR1 is SGHRS and CDR2 is YFSETQ. This CDR3 region has 13 residues. Trimming pared 4 bases from V and 0 bases from J, leaving 7 bases between. In DNA form, the CDR3 reads TGCGCCAGCAGCCGCGAGATGAACACTGAAGCTTTCTTT. Its protein is CASSREMNTEAFF.

There are a few counts of this clonotype. In DNA, the CDR3 is TGCGCCAGCAGCCAAGTCGCGGCGGGAGACAATGAGCAGTTCTTC. Its protein is CASSQVAAGDNEQFF. The chain couples TRBV4-1 to TRBJ2-1; TRBD2 agrees at 7 bases. This CDR3 spans 15 amino acids. Germline CDR1 reads MGHRA; CDR2 reads YSYEKL. After removal of 1 base from V and 5 bases from J, the junction contained 5 bases not matched to a gene.

The sample holds a few counts of this clonotype. In DNA form, the CDR3 reads TGCAGCGTGATAAGGCGGGAGCCCTACGAGCAGTACTTC. Protein sequence: CSVIRREPYEQYF. The chain recombines TRBV29-1 with TRBJ2-7; 7 bases are a match to TRBD2. Per germline, CDR1 SQVTM and CDR2 ANQGSEA. The J segment lost 2 bases and the V segment lost 6 bases, leaving 7 bases of the junction unmatched. The CDR3 consists of 13 residues.

As DNA, the CDR3 is TGTGCCAGCAGTTTAGAGGCAGGGGGTCAGCCCCAGCATTTT. It yields the protein CASSLEAGGQPQHF. This chain uses TRBV12-3 or TRBV12-4 with TRBJ1-5, with 7 bases lining up with TRBD1. After removal of 1 base from V and 6 bases from J, the junction contained 3 bases not matched to a gene. The CDR3 runs to 14 residues.

This chain connects TRBV10-2 to TRBJ2-7, with 11 bases identical to TRBD2. Trimming removed 2 bases from V and 3 bases from J; junction bases left unmatched: 0. The CDR3 has 14 amino acids. Germline CDR1 and CDR2: WSHSY and SAAADI. The CDR3 DNA sequence: TGCGCCAGCAGTGAGACTAGCGGGAGCTACGAGCAGTACTTC. It translates to CASSETSGSYEQYF.

This clonotype was seen a few times. The chain employs TRBV9 and TRBJ2-5; TRBD2 matches 9 bases. Losses at the gene ends were 2 bases for V and 4 bases for J; bases not matched to a gene: 6. The CDR3 has 15 amino acids. Germline values: CDR1 SGDLS, CDR2 YYNGEE. CDR3 region: CASSVFAGGLETQYF. In DNA form, the CDR3 reads TGTGCCAGCAGCGTGTTTGCGGGGGGGCTAGAGACCCAGTACTTC.

This clonotype occurred many times. The chain links TRBV6-1 to TRBJ2-1; tentatively, D is TRBD2 (6 bases). CDR1 MNHNS and CDR2 SASEGT come from the germline V gene. The CDR3 contains 15 residues. V lost 6 bases and J lost 6, with 18 bases in between. The DNA of the CDR3 is TGTGCCAGCAGCCTCGTCGGAGGGCCAACCAATGAGCAGTTCTTC. Residues: CASSLVGGPTNEQFF.

Only a few counts were recorded for this clonotype. The chain carries TRBV11-2 and TRBJ2-3, with TRBD2 matching over 11 bases. The CDR3 loop spans 17 amino acids. In germline, CDR1 is SGHAT, CDR2 FQNNGV. With 3 bases clipped from V and 5 bases from J, the junction kept 10 bases outside the gene matches. Written as DNA, the CDR3 is TGTGCCAGCAGCTTGACCCAAACTAGCGGGGGATTAGATACGCAGTATTTT. Protein sequence: CASSLTQTSGGLDTQYF.

In its sample, this clonotype was seen a few times. DNA for the CDR3: TGCAGCGTTGAGTTGCGGGGGGTCACAGATACGCAGTATTTT. Encoded protein: CSVELRGVTDTQYF. The chain has TRBV29-1 and TRBJ2-3, with 8 positions matching TRBD2. The CDR3 sequence is 14 residues long. V gave up 3 bases and J gave up 2 bases; unmatched junction bases: 4. Germline lookup yields CDR1 SQVTM and CDR2 ANQGSEA.

This clonotype was counted at least ten times. The J gene is TRBJ2-2, the V gene TRBV5-1; D not resolved. Trimming left V 0 bases short and J 6 bases short, with 9 bases between. Germline V gene lookup returns CDR1 SGHRS and CDR2 YFSETQ. The CDR3 consists of 14 residues. In DNA, the CDR3 is TGCGCCAGCAGCTTGGGTCACTCCGCCGGGGAGCTGTTTTTT. It yields the protein CASSLGHSAGELFF.

The V call is TRBV20-1, the J call TRBJ2-2, with a possible D match to TRBD2 (6 bases). The V end was cut by 0 bases, the J end by 1 base, with 12 bases between. Per the germline V gene, CDR1 is DFQATT and CDR2 is SNEGSKA (reference sequence). This CDR3 has 16 amino acids. The CDR3 coding sequence is TGCAGTGCTAGAGAACGAGGGAGGAAGAACACCGGGGAGCTGTTTTTT. It is translated as CSARERGRKNTGELFF.

This chain uses TRBV25-1 with TRBJ1-1; D is unclear. The CDR3 length is 18 residues. Trimming removed 0 bases at V and 1 base at J, with 18 bases between. Germline V gives CDR1 MGHDK, CDR2 SYGVNS. CDR3 loop: CASSEYTPPLAGNTEAFF. The CDR3 coding sequence is TGTGCCAGCAGTGAATATACCCCACCCCTGGCAGGGAACACTGAAGCTTTCTTT.

Ten or more counts support this clonotype. The chain employs TRBV20-1 and TRBJ1-4, with D maybe TRBD1 (5 bases). CDR3 length equals 13 residues. The V gene lost 4 bases and the J gene lost 8 bases, with 14 bases spanning the gap. Germline CDR1 and CDR2: DFQATT and SNEGSKA (reference sequence). DNA of the CDR3: TGCAGTGCTATTGGGGGTGTGAGGGAAAAACTGTTTTTT. Encoded protein: CSAIGGVREKLFF.

This clonotype was observed many times. The CDR3 is CSVDSRLETQYF. In nucleotides, the CDR3 is TGCAGCGTTGATAGCAGACTGGAGACCCAGTACTTC. V usage is TRBV29-1 and J usage is TRBJ2-5; no clear D. This CDR3 is 12 amino acids long. The V and J ends lost 3 bases and 5 bases respectively, with 10 bases between them. Germline lookup yields CDR1 SQVTM and CDR2 ANQGSEA.

V and J are TRBV20-1 and TRBJ2-7, with 14 bases fitting TRBD2. Trimming cost V 2 bases and J 4 bases; bases outside gene matches: 4. Germline-derived CDR1 and CDR2 are DFQATT and SNEGSKA (reference sequence). This CDR3 spans 15 amino acids. CDR3 loop: CSARPGTSGRYEQYF. The CDR3 DNA reads as TGCAGTGCTAGACCCGGGACTAGCGGGAGATACGAGCAGTACTTC.

The chain carries TRBV15 and TRBJ2-3; 12 bases match TRBD2. Germline V gene lookup returns CDR1 LNHNV and CDR2 YYDKDF (reference sequence). The V gene end was trimmed by 1 base and the J gene end by 0 bases; junction bases not matched to a gene: 5. This CDR3 is 18 amino acids long. The CDR3 coding sequence is TGTGCCACCAGCAGAGGACTAGCGGGGGTCCCTAGCACAGATACGCAGTATTTT. It translates to CATSRGLAGVPSTDTQYF.

V gene TRBV5-6 combines with J gene TRBJ2-7, with 11 bases lining up with TRBD2. The CDR3 is made up of 14 amino acids. V trimming: 7 bases; J trimming: 0 bases; junction bases outside the gene matches: 3. CDR1 SGHDT and CDR2 YYEEEE come from the germline V gene. The CDR3 nucleotides read TGTGCCAGCCGTACTAGCGGGGGCTCCTACGAGCAGTACGTC. It specifies CASRTSGGSYEQYV.

This chain uses TRBV30 with TRBJ2-1; D not resolved. CDR1 and CDR2 (germline): GTSNPN, SVGIG (reference sequence). The ends were cut back, 0 bases at V and 9 bases at J, with 9 bases in the middle. The CDR3 has 12 residues. This CDR3 reads CAWSVLRPEQFF. CDR3 sequence (DNA): TGTGCCTGGAGTGTACTGCGTCCTGAGCAGTTCTTC. The whole variable domain, remainder taken from reference TRBV30 and TRBJ2-1, is SQTIHQWPATLVQPVGSPLSLECTVEGTSNPNLYWYRQAAGRGLQLLFYSVGIGQISSEVPQNLSASRPQDRQFILSSKKLLLSDSGFYLCAWSVLRPEQFFGPGTRLTVL.

In this sample, this clonotype turned up a few times. This chain links TRBV6-2 or TRBV6-3 with TRBJ1-5; tentative D call: TRBD1 (5 bases). There are 14 residues in the CDR3. Looked up from germline, CDR1 is MNHEY and CDR2 is SVGEGT. Deletions cut 5 bases from V and 4 bases from J, with 12 bases between. The CDR3 DNA follows: TGTGCCAGCAGTAAAGCCGGGGGGAATCAGCCCCAGCATTTT. It specifies CASSKAGGNQPQHF.

The chain has TRBV15 and TRBJ1-4; D is uncertain. CDR3 length: 13 residues. Germline loops: CDR1 LNHNV, CDR2 YYDKDF (reference sequence). V lost 7 bases and J 4 bases, leaving 10 bases between the germline ends. The chain's CDR3 is CATNNQLNEKLFF. The DNA for the CDR3 is TGTGCCACCAACAACCAGCTTAATGAAAAACTGTTTTTT.

This sequence joins TRBV20-1 and TRBJ2-7; 7 nucleotides align to TRBD1. The CDR3 is 12 residues long. The V gene end was trimmed by 3 bases and the J gene end by 5 bases; junction bases not matched to a gene: 4. The germline V gene has CDR1 DFQATT and CDR2 SNEGSKA (reference sequence). The CDR3 DNA follows: TGCAGTGCTAGGGACAGGCTCCACGAGCAGTACGTC. This sequence encodes CSARDRLHEQYV.

V is TRBV4-2 and J is TRBJ1-1; 7 positions agree with TRBD1. CDR3 size: 16 residues. The trim removed 0 bases at V and 1 base at J, leaving 5 bases unmatched. CDR1 and CDR2 (germline): LGHNA, YNFKEQ. CDR3 bases: TGTGCCAGCAGCCAAGAGGGGAACAGGGGGAACACTGAAGCTTTCTTT. This sequence encodes CASSQEGNRGNTEAFF.

This clonotype was found a few times. The chain employs TRBV7-8 and TRBJ1-1; D is ambiguous. V lost 5 bases and J 1 base, leaving 11 bases between the germline ends. Germline V gene data show CDR1 as SGHVS and CDR2 as FQNEAQ. This CDR3 has 14 amino acids. The CDR3 reads CASSPTYRNTEAFF. The DNA of the CDR3 is TGTGCCAGCAGCCCCACTTACCGGAACACTGAAGCTTTCTTT.

This clonotype was picked up a small number of times. The chain carries TRBV18 and TRBJ2-1; 11 bases are a match to TRBD1. The CDR3 runs 15 residues. The V gene end was trimmed by 1 base and the J gene end by 6 bases; junction bases not matched to a gene: 2. Germline loops: CDR1 KGHSH, CDR2 LQKENI. CDR3 coding DNA: TGTGCCAGCTCACCACGGACAGGGGGCCTCAATGAGCAGTTCTTC. It encodes CASSPRTGGLNEQFF. The full variable domain, with the rest looked up from reference TRBV18 and TRBJ2-1, is NAGVMQNPRHLVRRRGQEARLRCSPMKGHSHVYWYRQLPEEGLKFMVYLQKENIIDESGMPKERFSAEFPKEGPSILRIQQVVRGDSAAYFCASSPRTGGLNEQFFGPGTRLTVL.

This clonotype has at least ten counts. V gene TRBV29-1 combines with J gene TRBJ2-1, with D maybe TRBD2 (6 bases). The germline gives CDR1 SQVTM, CDR2 ANQGSEA. There are 18 residues in the CDR3. Trimming left V 1 base short and J 1 base short, with 20 bases between. CDR3 loop: CSVEGRMGEEVSYNEQFF. The DNA for the CDR3 is TGCAGCGTTGAAGGGAGGATGGGGGAGGAGGTATCCTACAATGAGCAGTTCTTC.

This clonotype was seen a few times. The CDR3 sequence: CASSEKGGELFF. CDR3 sequence (DNA): TGTGCCAGCAGCGAGAAGGGCGGGGAGCTGTTTTTT. The chain uses TRBV4-2 and TRBJ2-2; no definite D call. This CDR3 spans 12 amino acids. Germline CDR1 LGHNA, CDR2 YNFKEQ. V was shortened by 5 bases and J by 7 bases, with 8 bases between the two germline ends.

This clonotype was recorded a few times. V and J are TRBV7-9 and TRBJ2-7, with TRBD2 identical over 10 bases. The length of the CDR3 is 15 residues. CDR1 is SEHNR and CDR2 is FQNEAQ in the germline V gene (reference sequence). V shed 3 bases and J 3 bases; nucleotides not matched to a gene: 5. The CDR3 nucleotides read TGTGCCAGCAGCTTGTCTAGCGGGAGTAACTACGAGCAGTACTTC. Translation gives CASSLSSGSNYEQYF.

This clonotype was counted a few times. The chain recombines TRBV12-3 or TRBV12-4 with TRBJ2-1, with 10 bases identical to TRBD2. With V trimmed by 4 bases and J by 4 bases, 7 bases remained unmatched. The CDR3 extends over 16 amino acids. CDR3 DNA sequence: TGTGCCAGCAGTTCTGAGCTAGCGGGAGTTTACAATGAGCAGTTCTTC. Protein product: CASSSELAGVYNEQFF.

This clonotype showed up just a few times. V and J are TRBV10-3 and TRBJ1-3; D not resolved. Trimming shortened V by 0 bases and J by 0 bases, and 9 bases separated the two germline ends. The CDR3 length is 16 residues. Germline V gives CDR1 ENHRY, CDR2 SYGVKD. As DNA, the CDR3 is TGTGCCATCAGTGAGTCGCGTGGTACCTCTGGAAACACCATATATTTT. Its protein is CAISESRGTSGNTIYF.

The sample holds many counts of this clonotype. Mismatch with germline at one junction end may stem from a read error. The V call is TRBV5-1, the J call TRBJ2-5; 7 nucleotides agree with TRBD1. The CDR3 covers 12 residues. Germline V gene sequence: CDR1 SGHRS, CDR2 YFSETQ. CDR3 in amino acids: CASRDSQETQYF. CDR3 bases: TGTGCCAGCAGGGACAGCCAAGAGACCCAGTACTTC. The whole variable domain, filled in from reference TRBV5-1 and TRBJ2-5, reads KAGVTQTPRYLIKTRGQQVTLSCSPISGHRSVSWYQQTPGQGLQFLFEYFSETQRNKGNFPGRFSGRQFSNSRSEMNVSTLELGDSALYLCASRDSQETQYFGPGTRLLVL.

The chain uses TRBV11-2 and TRBJ2-3, with 11 positions matching TRBD2. The CDR3 covers 16 residues. CDR1 is SGHAT, CDR2 FQNNGV, per germline. V lost 7 bases and J lost 4; bases outside the gene matches: 10. The CDR3 DNA follows: TGTGCCAGCAACCCTATAGCGGGGGGGGAATCAGATACGCAGTATTTT. This codes for CASNPIAGGESDTQYF.